A single sample gave rise to the 12 T cell receptor beta chains below, sequenced in a study of OX40 agonist ivuxolimab in advanced cancers. Method: immunoSEQ multiplex PCR; TCRdb's copy keeps in-frame clones and lacks some. This table has roughly 66,000 clones, more than 75% appearing once. Sequencing used CD4+ or CD8+ T cells sorted from blood, obtained in a trial of the OX40 agonist ivuxolimab. Receptors originate from an adult with an advanced solid tumor such as melanoma, head and neck, liver or kidney cancer.

The chain combines TRBV7-2 with TRBJ2-3, with 7 bases identical to TRBD1. Trimming removed 5 bases from V and 0 bases from J; junction bases left unmatched: 5. Germline values: CDR1 SGHTA, CDR2 FQGNSA. CDR3 size: 15 residues. The CDR3 DNA reads TGTGCCAGCAGCCCTGACAGGGTTAGCACAGATACGCAGTATTTT. Translating gives CASSPDRVSTDTQYF. The full variable domain, completed using reference TRBV7-2 and TRBJ2-3, is GAGVSQSPSNKVTEKGKDVELRCDPISGHTALYWYRQSLGQGLEFLIYFQGNSAPDKSGLPSDRFSAERTGGSVSTLTIQRTQQEDSAVYLCASSPDRVSTDTQYFGPGTRLTVL.

This clone occurred a few times. The chain employs TRBV4-3 and TRBJ1-1; D unclear. With 0 bases removed from V and 3 bases from J, the gap between germline ends came to 8 bases. The length of the CDR3 is 14 residues. Germline CDR1 and CDR2: LGHNA and YSLEER. CDR3 sequence (DNA): TGCGCCAGCAGCCAAGATGTAACTCACACTGAAGCTTTCTTT. Amino acid sequence: CASSQDVTHTEAFF.

The V call is TRBV18, the J call TRBJ1-2, with D uncertain. This CDR3 is 11 amino acids long. From germline, CDR1 is KGHSH and CDR2 LQKENI. The V end lost 5 bases, the J end lost 0 bases, and 1 base lay between the germline ends. The CDR3 loop reads CASSSNYGYTF. The CDR3 bases are TGTGCCAGCTCATCTAACTATGGCTACACCTTC.

This chain uses TRBV11-2 with TRBJ1-4; 8 bases agree with TRBD1. CDR3 length: 17 amino acids. Trimming removed 6 bases from V and 4 bases from J; junction bases left unmatched: 13. The germline V gene has CDR1 SGHAT and CDR2 FQNNGV. CDR3 sequence reads: CASSLGQGSSFNEKLFF. The CDR3, as DNA: TGTGCCAGCAGTCTTGGACAGGGATCCTCGTTTAATGAAAAACTGTTTTTT. Full variable domain (rest looked up from reference TRBV11-2 and TRBJ1-4): EAGVAQSPRYKIIEKRQSVAFWCNPISGHATLYWYQQILGQGPKLLIQFQNNGVVDDSQLPKDRFSAERLKGVDSTLKIQPAKLEDSAVYLCASSLGQGSSFNEKLFFGSGTQLSVL.

This clone was detected only once. The rearrangement links TRBV5-1 to TRBJ2-3, with D unclear. Per germline, CDR1 SGHRS and CDR2 YFSETQ. V dropped 4 bases and J dropped 0 bases, with 21 bases sitting between them. The CDR3 has 18 amino acids. The chain's CDR3 is CASSKTGYTLSSTDTQYF. For the CDR3, the DNA is TGCGCCAGCAGCAAAACCGGATACACTCTTTCTAGCACAGATACGCAGTATTTT.

The rearrangement uses TRBV7-2 and TRBJ1-2; D gene uncertain. The length of the CDR3 is 16 residues. Germline CDR1 is SGHTA and CDR2 is FQGNSA. Trimming stripped 0 bases from V and 6 bases from J, with 17 bases between. The chain's CDR3 is CASSLAAQWGVDGYTF. CDR3 in DNA: TGTGCCAGCAGCTTAGCTGCACAGTGGGGAGTGGATGGCTACACCTTC.

J is TRBJ1-4 and V is TRBV27; possible D gene TRBD1, 6 bases. Germline V gene sequence: CDR1 MNHEY, CDR2 SMNVEV (reference sequence). The CDR3 loop spans 16 amino acids. Deletions cut 5 bases from V and 3 bases from J, with 16 bases between. In nucleotides, the CDR3 is TGTGCCAGCAGTGACAACCGGGACACAGCTAATGAAAAACTGTTTTTT. Translated: CASSDNRDTANEKLFF.

This chain connects TRBV5-1 to TRBJ1-1; 8 bases match TRBD1. CDR3 size: 15 residues. From germline, CDR1 is SGHRS and CDR2 YFSETQ. The V gene end was trimmed by 4 bases and the J gene end by 3 bases; junction bases not matched to a gene: 8. The CDR3 spells CASSLPGGRDTEAFF. In nucleotides, the CDR3 is TGCGCCAGCAGCCTCCCAGGGGGCAGGGACACTGAAGCTTTCTTT.

The rearrangement links TRBV29-1 to TRBJ1-2; TRBD1 is a possible D gene (5 bases). CDR1 and CDR2 (germline): SQVTM, ANQGSEA. V lost 6 bases and J lost 7, with 18 bases in between. This CDR3 has 13 residues. CDR3 sequence reads: CSVGDGARRGYTF. The DNA for the CDR3 is TGCAGCGTGGGGGACGGGGCGCGGCGTGGCTACACCTTC.

The chain uses TRBV7-9 and TRBJ1-1; the D gene is possibly TRBD1 (6 bases). V lost 5 bases, J lost 4 bases, and 14 bases lay in between. CDR3 length equals 14 residues. Germline-derived CDR1 and CDR2 are SEHNR and FQNEAQ (reference sequence). The DNA of the CDR3 is TGTGCCAGCAGCAAACAGGGTCAGGGCACTGAAGCTTTCTTT. Its protein is CASSKQGQGTEAFF.

The rearrangement uses TRBV28 and TRBJ2-7; D perhaps matches TRBD1 (5 bases). Germline assignment: CDR1 MDHEN and CDR2 SYDVKM. This CDR3 comprises 12 residues. The ends were cut back, 10 bases at V and 0 bases at J, with 10 bases in the middle. In DNA, the CDR3 is TGTGCCACCACAGGAAGCTCCTACGAGCAGTACGTC. Protein: CATTGSSYEQYV.

The CDR3 protein is CASSATGGESYTF. The CDR3 DNA sequence: TGTGCCAGCAGCGCGACAGGGGGCGAAAGCTACACCTTC. The V call is TRBV5-5, the J call TRBJ1-2, with 10 nucleotides matching TRBD1. V shed 4 bases, J shed 9 bases, and the junction held 6 bases outside the gene matches. The CDR3 length is 13 residues. Germline V gene lookup returns CDR1 SGHKS and CDR2 YYEKEE (reference sequence).